These 11 T cell receptor beta chains share one sample of origin, sequenced in a study of CD8 T cells in ankylosing spondylitis. From the 5' RACE reads, TCRdb called clonotypes with MiXCR, one entry per CDR3 protein. In the table there are approximately 150,000 distinct CDR3 sequences, around 43% of which are singletons. Input material: synovial fluid, either unsorted or a sorted T cell fraction (not recorded which). These receptors were collected from a male donor with ankylosing spondylitis.

The gene calls are TRBV7-3 and TRBJ2-1; no reliable D call. The CDR3 has 12 amino acids. Per germline, CDR1 SGHTA and CDR2 FQGTGA. With 2 bases removed from V and 10 bases from J, the gap between germline ends came to 9 bases. The CDR3 sequence: CASSLVGGEQFF. CDR3 sequence (DNA): TGTGCCAGCAGCTTAGTTGGCGGCGAGCAGTTCTTC.

This clonotype was seen once. V is TRBV7-4 and J is TRBJ1-1, with D unresolved. V lost 2 bases to trimming and J lost 4 bases, with 5 bases between them. The germline V gene has CDR1 SGHVT and CDR2 SQSDAQ. This CDR3 spans 12 amino acids. The CDR3: CASSLSTTEAFF. The CDR3, as DNA: TGTGCCAGCAGCTTATCCACCACTGAAGCTTTCTTT. The full variable domain, rest sourced from reference TRBV7-4 and TRBJ1-1, is GAGVSQSPRYKVAKRGRDVALRCDSISGHVTLYWYRQTLGQGSEVLTYSQSDAQRDKSGRPSGRFSAERPERSVSTLKIQRTEQGDSAVYLCASSLSTTEAFFGQGTRLTVV.

The chain has TRBV7-6 and TRBJ2-3; TRBD2 aligns across 12 bases. The CDR3 sequence is 16 residues long. J lost 8 bases, V lost 1 base, and 7 bases had no gene match. Germline V gives CDR1 SGHVS, CDR2 FNYEAQ. CDR3 DNA sequence: TGTGCCAGCAGCTTAGAGGTGACTAGCGGGAGATCTACGCAGTATTTT. It yields the protein CASSLEVTSGRSTQYF.

The table lists this clonotype with a count of one. Written as DNA, the CDR3 is TGTGCCAGCAGCTTAGCGCATAGACCGGTGGACGGCTACACCTTC. Translating gives CASSLAHRPVDGYTF. This rearrangement joins TRBV7-9 to TRBJ1-2; D not certain. The CDR3 extends over 15 amino acids. The germline V and J ends were trimmed by 0 bases and 8 bases, with 16 bases remaining between them. Germline V gene sequence: CDR1 SEHNR, CDR2 FQNEAQ (reference sequence).

In this sample, this clonotype turned up many times. V is TRBV7-9 and J is TRBJ2-1; 9 nucleotides agree with TRBD1. CDR3 length: 14 residues. V trimming: 5 bases; J trimming: 9 bases; junction bases outside the gene matches: 8. From germline, CDR1 is SEHNR and CDR2 FQNEAQ (reference sequence). The CDR3: CASSGRTGDTEQFF. For the CDR3, the DNA is TGTGCCAGCAGCGGAAGGACAGGGGACACTGAGCAGTTCTTC.

This clonotype showed up just a few times. The chain has TRBV20-1 and TRBJ2-1; the D is unclear. Germline values: CDR1 DFQATT, CDR2 SNEGSKA (reference sequence). This CDR3 has 14 amino acids. This chain's CDR3 is CSSLLTLSYNEQFF. DNA for the CDR3: TGCAGCTCCCTACTCACACTCTCCTACAATGAGCAGTTCTTC.

This sequence joins TRBV20-1 and TRBJ2-3; 8 nucleotides line up with TRBD2. V lost 0 bases, J lost 6 bases, and 14 bases stayed unmatched. This CDR3 comprises 17 residues. Germline CDR1 reads DFQATT; CDR2 reads SNEGSKA (reference sequence). The CDR3 region has the DNA TGCAGTGCTAGAGATATAGGACTAGCAGGGCCTCTTGATACGCAGTATTTT. Translating gives CSARDIGLAGPLDTQYF.

V usage is TRBV7-9 and J usage is TRBJ2-7; tentatively, D is TRBD2 (6 bases). With 5 bases removed from V and 1 base from J, the gap between germline ends came to 15 bases. Germline CDR1 is SEHNR and CDR2 is FQNEAQ (reference sequence). CDR3 size: 15 residues. CDR3 nucleotides: TGTGCCAGCAGCCCCGGGGGTCCGGAGTCCTACGAGCAGTACTTC. The encoded protein is CASSPGGPESYEQYF.

The J gene is TRBJ2-1, the V gene TRBV4-3; TRBD2 agrees at 8 bases. CDR3 length equals 16 residues. After removal of 0 bases from V and 2 bases from J, the junction contained 3 bases not matched to a gene. CDR1 is LGHNA, CDR2 YSLEER, per germline. In nucleotides, the CDR3 is TGCGCCAGCAGCCAAGATATACTAGCGGCCTACAATGAGCAGTTCTTC. Its protein is CASSQDILAAYNEQFF.

This clonotype came up many times. The germline gene is not matched at one end of the junction; a read error may be the cause. The rearrangement joins TRBV12-3 or TRBV12-4 to TRBJ1-2; 7 bases match TRBD1. The CDR3 consists of 12 residues. The CDR3 DNA reads TGTGCCAGCAGTCCCTATGACAGGGAGGCTGCCTTC. Translated: CASSPYDREAAF.

This chain uses TRBV10-3 with TRBJ2-7; D may be TRBD2 (6 bases). The CDR3 sequence is 17 residues long. CDR1 is ENHRY, CDR2 SYGVKD, per germline. Trimming took off 3 bases at V and 0 bases at J, with 18 bases between the two ends. The CDR3 DNA sequence: TGTGCCATCAGTGAATCACCTTTCCTAGCGCGCTCCTACGAGCAGTACTTC. This encodes CAISESPFLARSYEQYF.